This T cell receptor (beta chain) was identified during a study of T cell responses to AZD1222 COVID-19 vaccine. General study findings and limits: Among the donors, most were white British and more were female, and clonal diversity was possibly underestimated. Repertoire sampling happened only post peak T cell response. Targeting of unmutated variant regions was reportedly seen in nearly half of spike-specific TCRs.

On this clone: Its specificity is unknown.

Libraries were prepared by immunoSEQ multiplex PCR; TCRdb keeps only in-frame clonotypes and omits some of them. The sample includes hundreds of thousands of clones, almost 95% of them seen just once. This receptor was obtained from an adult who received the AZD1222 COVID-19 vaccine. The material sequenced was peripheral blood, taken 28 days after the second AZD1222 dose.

The CDR3 DNA follows: TGTGCCAGCAGCTTGGACCGGACTCCGGACCTCCACTTT. Amino acids: CASSLDRTPDLHF. The chain combines TRBV5-4 with TRBJ1-6; the D is unclear. The CDR3 is 13 amino acids. CDR1 and CDR2 from the germline V gene are SGHNT and YYREEE (reference sequence). V was shortened by 0 bases and J by 15 bases, with 13 bases between the two germline ends.